This TCR beta chain was sequenced during a study of OX40 agonist ivuxolimab in advanced cancers. Study summary: Patients treated during dose escalation were battling hepatocellular carcinoma, melanoma, renal cell or head and neck cancer.

The CDR3 extends over 15 amino acids. The ends were cut back, 8 bases at V and 3 bases at J, with 19 bases in the middle. Germline lookup yields CDR1 MNHEY and CDR2 SMNVEV (reference sequence). Prior autoimmune disease or systemic immunosuppression barred patients. Measured with immunoSEQ multiplex PCR; TCRdb has only the in-frame clones, and not every one. This repertoire shows just over 14,000 clones, around 90% found once; its top ten account for about 23%. The rearrangement links TRBV27 to TRBJ1-1; possible D gene TRBD1, 5 bases. The TCR originated in an adult with an advanced solid tumor such as melanoma, head and neck, liver or kidney cancer. Sequencing used CD4+ or CD8+ T cells sorted from blood, obtained in a trial of the OX40 agonist ivuxolimab. In nucleotides, the CDR3 is TGTGCCAGCCGATTTTCGGTTGAAGGGGACACTGAAGCTTTCTTT. Residues: CASRFSVEGDTEAFF.